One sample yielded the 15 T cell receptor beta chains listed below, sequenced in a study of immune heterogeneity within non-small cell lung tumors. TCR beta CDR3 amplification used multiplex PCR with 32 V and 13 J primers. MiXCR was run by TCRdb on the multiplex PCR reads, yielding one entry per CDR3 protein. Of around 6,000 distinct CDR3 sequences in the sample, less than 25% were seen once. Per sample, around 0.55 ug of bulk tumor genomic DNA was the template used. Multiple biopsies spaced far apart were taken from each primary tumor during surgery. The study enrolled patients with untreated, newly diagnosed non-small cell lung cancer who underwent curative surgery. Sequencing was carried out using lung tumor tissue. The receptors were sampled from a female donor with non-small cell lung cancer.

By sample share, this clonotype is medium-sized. This CDR3 is CASSEIVASTDTQYF. The CDR3 region has the DNA TGTGCCAGCAGTGAAATAGTAGCCAGCACAGATACGCAGTATTTT. The chain is built from TRBV6-1 and TRBJ2-3; D is unclear. Trimming pared 2 bases from V and 0 bases from J, leaving 9 bases between. The CDR3 sequence is 15 residues long. Germline CDR1 is MNHNS and CDR2 is SASEGT.

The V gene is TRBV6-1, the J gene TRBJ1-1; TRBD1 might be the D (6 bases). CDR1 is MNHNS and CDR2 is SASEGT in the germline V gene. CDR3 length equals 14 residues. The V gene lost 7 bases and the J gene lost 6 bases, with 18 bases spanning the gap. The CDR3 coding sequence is TGTGCCAGCATGGGAAGGAGGGGGTGGGCTGAAGCTTTCTTT. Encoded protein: CASMGRRGWAEAFF.

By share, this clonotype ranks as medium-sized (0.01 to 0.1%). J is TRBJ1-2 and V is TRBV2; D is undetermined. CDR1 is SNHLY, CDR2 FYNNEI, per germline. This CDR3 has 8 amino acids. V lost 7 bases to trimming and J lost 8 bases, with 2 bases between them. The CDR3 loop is CASKGYTF. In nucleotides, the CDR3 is TGTGCCAGCAAAGGCTACACCTTC.

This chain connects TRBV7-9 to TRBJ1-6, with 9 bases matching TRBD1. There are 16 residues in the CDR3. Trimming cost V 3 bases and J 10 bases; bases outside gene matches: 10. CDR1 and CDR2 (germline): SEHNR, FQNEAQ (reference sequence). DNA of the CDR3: TGTGCCAGCAGCTTTCAAACCGGGACAGGGAGATCACCCCTCCACTTT. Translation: CASSFQTGTGRSPLHF.

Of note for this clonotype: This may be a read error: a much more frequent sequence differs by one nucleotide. This CDR3 reads CASSSGQGTYEQYF. As DNA, the CDR3 is TGTGCCAGCAGCTCGGGACAGGGAACCTACGAGCAGTACTTC. The genes are TRBV7-9 and TRBJ2-7; 9 nucleotides align to TRBD1. The V gene's germline CDR1 is SEHNR and CDR2 FQNEAQ (reference sequence). V shed 4 bases, J shed 2 bases, and the junction held 3 bases outside the gene matches. The CDR3 is 14 amino acids. The whole variable domain, remainder taken from reference TRBV7-9 and TRBJ2-7, is DTGVSQNPRHKITKRGQNVTFRCDPISEHNRLYWYRQTLGQGPEFLTYFQNEAQLEKSRLLSDRFSAERPKGSFSTLEIQRTEQGDSAMYLCASSSGQGTYEQYFGPGTRLTVT.

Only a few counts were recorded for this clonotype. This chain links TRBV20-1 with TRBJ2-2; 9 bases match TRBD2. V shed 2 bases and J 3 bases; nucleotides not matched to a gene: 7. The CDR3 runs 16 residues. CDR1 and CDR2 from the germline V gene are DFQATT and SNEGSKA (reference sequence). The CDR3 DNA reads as TGCAGTGCTAGACATAGCGGGAGAGTGGACACCGGGGAGCTGTTTTTT. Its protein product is CSARHSGRVDTGELFF.

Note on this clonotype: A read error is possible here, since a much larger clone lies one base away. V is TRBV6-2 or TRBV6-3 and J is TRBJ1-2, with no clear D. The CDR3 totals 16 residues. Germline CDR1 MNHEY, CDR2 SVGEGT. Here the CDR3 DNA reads TGTGTCAGCAGTTACCTTCGACAACTACCGGGCTATGGCTACACCTTC. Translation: CVSSYLRQLPGYGYTF.

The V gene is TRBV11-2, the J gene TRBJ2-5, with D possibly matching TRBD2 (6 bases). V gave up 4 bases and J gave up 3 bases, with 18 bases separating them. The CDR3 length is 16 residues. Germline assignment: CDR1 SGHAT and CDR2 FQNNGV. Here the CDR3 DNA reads TGTGCCAGCAGCTCAGGGAGGAAATTTAGGGAAGAGACCCAGTACTTC. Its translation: CASSSGRKFREETQYF.

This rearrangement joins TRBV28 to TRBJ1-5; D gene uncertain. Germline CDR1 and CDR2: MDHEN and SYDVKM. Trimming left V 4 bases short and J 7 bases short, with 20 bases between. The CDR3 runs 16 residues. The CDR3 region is CASSSPAYEKGQPQHF. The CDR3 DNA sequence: TGTGCCAGCAGTTCCCCCGCGTATGAAAAAGGACAGCCCCAGCATTTT.

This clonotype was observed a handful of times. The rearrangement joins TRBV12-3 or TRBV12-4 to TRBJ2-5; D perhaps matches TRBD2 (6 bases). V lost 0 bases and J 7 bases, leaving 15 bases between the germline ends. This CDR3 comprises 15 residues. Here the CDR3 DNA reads TGTGCCAGCAGTTTAGCGCAGGGAGGTCGGGGGACCCAGTACTTC. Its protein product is CASSLAQGGRGTQYF.

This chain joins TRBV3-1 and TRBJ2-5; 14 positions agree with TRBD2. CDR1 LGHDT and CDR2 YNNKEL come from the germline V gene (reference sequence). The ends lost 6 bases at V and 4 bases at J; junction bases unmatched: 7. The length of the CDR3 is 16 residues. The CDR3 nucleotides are TGTGCCAGCAGTCCCGGGACTAGCGGGAGTACAGAGACCCAGTACTTC. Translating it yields CASSPGTSGSTETQYF.

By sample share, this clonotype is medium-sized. For the CDR3, the DNA is TGCGCCAGCAGCCCCGTTGGGAGGGGGGGGTATTCACCCCTCCACTTT. Its translation: CASSPVGRGGYSPLHF. The chain carries TRBV5-1 and TRBJ1-6, with D possibly matching TRBD1 (6 bases). This CDR3 spans 16 amino acids. The germline V and J ends were trimmed by 4 bases and 8 bases, with 19 bases remaining between them. The germline CDR1 and CDR2 sequences are SGHRS and YFSETQ.

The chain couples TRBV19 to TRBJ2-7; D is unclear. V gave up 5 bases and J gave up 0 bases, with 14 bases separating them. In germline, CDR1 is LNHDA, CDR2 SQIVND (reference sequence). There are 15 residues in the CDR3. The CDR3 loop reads CASSWSGTSSYEQYF. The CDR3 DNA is TGTGCCAGTAGTTGGAGTGGTACAAGCTCCTACGAGCAGTACTTC.

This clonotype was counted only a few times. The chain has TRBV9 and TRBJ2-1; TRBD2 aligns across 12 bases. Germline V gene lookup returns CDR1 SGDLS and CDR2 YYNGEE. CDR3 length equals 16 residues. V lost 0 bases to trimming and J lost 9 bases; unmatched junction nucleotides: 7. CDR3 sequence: CASSVAASGRAREQFF. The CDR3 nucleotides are TGTGCCAGCAGCGTAGCTGCTAGCGGGAGGGCCCGTGAGCAGTTCTTC.

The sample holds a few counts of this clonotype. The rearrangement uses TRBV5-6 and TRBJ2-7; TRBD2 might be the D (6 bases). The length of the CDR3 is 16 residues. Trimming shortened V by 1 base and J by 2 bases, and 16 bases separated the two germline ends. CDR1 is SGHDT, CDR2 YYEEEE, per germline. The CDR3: CASSLWNRRGAYEQYF. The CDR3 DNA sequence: TGTGCCAGCAGCTTGTGGAATAGGAGGGGCGCCTACGAGCAGTACTTC.